This T cell receptor beta chain was obtained from a study of metastatic and nonmetastatic thyroid tumors. The CDR3 extends over 15 amino acids. Germline CDR1 DFQATT, CDR2 SNEGSKA (reference sequence). V lost 1 base to trimming and J lost 0 bases, with 13 bases between them. No patient had received any treatment before thyroid surgery. Notes on the study in general: For both blood and tumor, malignant thyroid tumors reportedly showed significantly higher TCR beta diversity than benign nodules did.

Per the original data handling: Between-group CDR3 differences, defined by clinicopathological status, yielded a distant-metastasis classifier for papillary thyroid cancer. TCRdb called clones again from the PCR reads with MiXCR. What appears here as the V and J calls and clone size reflects TCRdb's work, not the paper's. The table lists over 20,000 clones, around a sixth of them singletons. This clone was seen repeatedly, ten times or more. Its antigen is not identified. Sequenced input: blood. This TCR came from a female donor with papillary thyroid cancer or a benign thyroid nodule (not recorded which). Some clones in this sample may be carry-over from other donors' samples. The chain is built from TRBV20-1 and TRBJ2-7, with D perhaps being TRBD1 or TRBD2 (5 bases each). The CDR3: CSARGGWGYSYEQYF. In nucleotides, the CDR3 is TGCAGTGCTAGAGGGGGGTGGGGTTACTCCTACGAGCAGTACTTC.